The source of this T cell receptor (beta chain) is a study of blood T cell repertoires in COVID-19. Study-wide context: Acute-phase and convalescent COVID-19 samples originated in the United States, Italy and Spain. Nucleic acid was either cDNA or gDNA, and it came from T cells, B-cell-depleted T cells, or PBMCs.

In this sample, this clone turned up once. Authors' methods: Nucleated cell counts were estimated from reference gene primer amplification. Assay used: immunoSEQ multiplex PCR; TCRdb lists only in-frame clones, some missing. That table gives V, J and clone size, and the DNA gave D and trimming. The repertoire includes around 200,000 clones, approximately 80% of them detected once, and 7.4% sits in the top ten. The CDR3 totals 14 residues. CDR1 is SGHRS, CDR2 YFSETQ, per germline. With V trimmed by 4 bases and J by 8 bases, 7 bases remained unmatched. Clinical history as reported by participants underpinned cohort assignment.

Sequences were obtained from PBMCs or T cells enriched from blood (not recorded which). This receptor was obtained from a woman in her thirties or forties with acute COVID-19. The genes are TRBV5-1 and TRBJ2-1; 9 nucleotides align to TRBD1. The DNA for the CDR3 is TGCGCCAGCAGCCAGCAGGACAGGGGACATGAGCAGTTCTTC. It yields the protein CASSQQDRGHEQFF. Together with reference TRBV5-1 and TRBJ2-1, the CDR3 gives the full variable domain: KAGVTQTPRYLIKTRGQQVTLSCSPISGHRSVSWYQQTPGQGLQFLFEYFSETQRNKGNFPGRFSGRQFSNSRSEMNVSTLELGDSALYLCASSQQDRGHEQFFGPGTRLTVL.